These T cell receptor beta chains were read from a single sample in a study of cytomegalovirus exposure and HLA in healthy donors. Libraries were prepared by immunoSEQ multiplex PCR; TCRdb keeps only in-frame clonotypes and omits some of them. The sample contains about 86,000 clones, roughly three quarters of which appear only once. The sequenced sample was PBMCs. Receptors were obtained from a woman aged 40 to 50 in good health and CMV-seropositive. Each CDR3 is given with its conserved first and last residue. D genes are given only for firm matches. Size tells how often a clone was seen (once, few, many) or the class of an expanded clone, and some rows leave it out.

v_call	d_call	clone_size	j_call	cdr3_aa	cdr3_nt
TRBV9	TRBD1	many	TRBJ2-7	CASSVGQGASYEQYF	TGTGCCAGCAGCGTAGGACAGGGGGCAAGCTACGAGCAGTACTTC
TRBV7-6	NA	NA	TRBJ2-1	CASSLGSDLAYNEQFF	TGTGCCAGCAGCTTAGGCAGTGACTTGGCCTACAATGAGCAGTTCTTC
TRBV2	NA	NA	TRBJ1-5	CASAEEYQPQHF	TGTGCCAGCGCCGAAGAGTATCAGCCCCAGCATTTT
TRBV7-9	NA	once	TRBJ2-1	CASSLKGPGAYEQFF	TGTGCCAGCAGCTTAAAGGGGCCAGGGGCTTATGAGCAGTTCTTC
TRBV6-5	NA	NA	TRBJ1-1	CAILTPGGTEAFF	TGTGCCATCCTTACTCCTGGCGGCACTGAAGCTTTCTTT
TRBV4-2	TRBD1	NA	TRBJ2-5	CASGHAGTGEETQYF	TGTGCCAGCGGCCATGCGGGGACAGGGGAAGAGACCCAGTACTTC
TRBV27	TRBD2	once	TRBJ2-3	CASRPVAGVTDTQYF	TGTGCCAGCCGCCCTGTAGCGGGGGTAACAGATACGCAGTATTTT
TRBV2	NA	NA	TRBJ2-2	CASKRNTGELFF	TGTGCCAGCAAGCGAAACACCGGGGAGCTGTTTTTT
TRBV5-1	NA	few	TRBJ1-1	CASSLADSVTEAFF	TGCGCCAGCAGCTTGGCCGACAGTGTGACTGAAGCTTTCTTT
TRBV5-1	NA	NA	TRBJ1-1	CASSGQGHENTEAFF	TGCGCCAGCAGCGGCCAGGGACACGAGAACACTGAAGCTTTCTTT
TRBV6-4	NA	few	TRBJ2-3	CASSPSGSTDTQYF	TGTGCCAGCAGTCCATCCGGGAGCACAGATACGCAGTATTTT
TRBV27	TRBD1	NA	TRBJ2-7	CASSRRGPDEQYF	TGTGCCAGCAGTCGCAGGGGGCCCGACGAGCAGTACTTC
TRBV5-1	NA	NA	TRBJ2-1	CASSLYAGTYNEQFF	TGCGCCAGCAGTCTCTACGCGGGGACCTACAATGAGCAGTTCTTC
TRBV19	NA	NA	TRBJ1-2	CASHAGNRLGYTF	TGTGCCAGTCACGCAGGGAATCGATTGGGCTACACCTTC
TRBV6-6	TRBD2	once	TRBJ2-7	CASRHPGLAPYEQYF	TGTGCCAGCAGGCACCCCGGACTAGCCCCCTACGAGCAGTACTTC
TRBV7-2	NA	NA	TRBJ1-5	CASSGRGSVSSNQPQHF	TGTGCCAGCAGCGGGAGAGGGTCAGTGAGTAGCAATCAGCCCCAGCATTTT